What follows are 21 T cell receptor beta chains derived from one specimen sequenced in a study of early T cells in non-severe SARS-CoV-2 infection. TCRdb used MiXCR to reprocess the 5' RACE reads, holding one entry per CDR3 protein. The data contain tens of thousands of distinct CDR3 sequences, about an eighth of them seen just once; the ten biggest clones take up 6% to 7.5%. The sample was whole blood. These receptors came from an adult who was a healthcare worker with PCR-confirmed SARS-CoV-2 infection or an uninfected control (not recorded which).

This chain joins TRBV25-1 and TRBJ2-7, with no clear D. The germline V gene encodes CDR1 MGHDK and CDR2 SYGVNS. The CDR3 spans 16 residues. V gave up 4 bases and J gave up 0 bases, with 16 bases separating them. CDR3 DNA: TGTGCCAGCAGTGGGGAAGGTATAAGACTCTCCTACGAGCAGTACTTC. It encodes CASSGEGIRLSYEQYF.

This clonotype was seen a few times. V usage is TRBV29-1 and J usage is TRBJ1-1; 7 bases are shared with TRBD1. This CDR3 region has 12 residues. J gave up 7 bases and V 6 bases, and 8 bases lay outside the gene matches. Germline V lookup: CDR1 SQVTM, CDR2 ANQGSEA. CDR3 protein: CSVKQGSGEAFF. CDR3 DNA sequence: TGCAGCGTAAAACAGGGGTCGGGTGAAGCTTTCTTT.

The chain links TRBV7-9 to TRBJ2-7, with a weak D call TRBD2 (6 bases). V was cut by 1 base and J by 4 bases, with 11 bases left in between. This CDR3 has 14 residues. Germline V CDR1 and CDR2: SEHNR, FQNEAQ (reference sequence). In DNA form, the CDR3 reads TGTGCCAGCAGCTTAGGAGGGACTCCGTACGAGCAGTACTTC. Translation: CASSLGGTPYEQYF.

This clonotype appeared a few times. The chain employs TRBV7-9 and TRBJ1-2; 7 bases are a match to TRBD1. Losses at the gene ends were 1 base for V and 6 bases for J; bases not matched to a gene: 8. Germline lookup yields CDR1 SEHNR and CDR2 FQNEAQ (reference sequence). The CDR3 contains 15 residues. The CDR3 is CASSLGPWDSDGYTF. DNA for the CDR3: TGTGCCAGCAGCTTAGGACCTTGGGACAGCGATGGCTACACCTTC.

On this clonotype itself: This may stem from a read error, because a much larger clone lies one nucleotide away. The chain recombines TRBV15 with TRBJ2-7; D may be TRBD1 or TRBD2 (5 bases each). The CDR3 has 16 amino acids. Germline V CDR1 and CDR2: LNHNV, YYDKDF (reference sequence). The CDR3 DNA follows: TGTGCCACCAGCAGAGATAAGGGGAGCCTTCCCTACGAGCAGCACTTC. Translating it yields CATSRDKGSLPYEQHF. Supplemented by reference TRBV15 and TRBJ2-7, the full variable domain reads DAMVIQNPRYQVTQFGKPVTLSCSQTLNHNVMYWYQQKSSQAPKLLFHYYDKDFNNEADTPDNFQSRRPNTSFCFLDIRSPGLGDTAMYLCATSRDKGSLPYEQHFGPGTRLTVT.

This chain joins TRBV7-9 and TRBJ1-6; D is unclear. The CDR3 extends over 15 amino acids. Germline V CDR1 and CDR2: SEHNR, FQNEAQ (reference sequence). Trimming stripped 4 bases from V and 0 bases from J, with 7 bases between. The CDR3 reads CASSWGSSYNSPLHF. DNA of the CDR3: TGTGCCAGCAGCTGGGGAAGCTCCTATAATTCACCCCTCCACTTT.

This clonotype occurred a few times. The V gene is TRBV18, the J gene TRBJ1-3; D unresolved. Germline loops: CDR1 KGHSH, CDR2 LQKENI. The length of the CDR3 is 16 residues. Trimming cost V 6 bases and J 0 bases, with 15 bases left between them. The CDR3 sequence: CASSPVSLSSGNTIYF. The CDR3 DNA sequence: TGTGCCAGCTCTCCCGTCAGTCTGAGCTCTGGAAACACCATATATTTT.

The sample holds many counts of this clonotype. The rearrangement uses TRBV3-1 and TRBJ2-5; no clear D gene. This CDR3 spans 14 amino acids. Trimming took off 0 bases at V and 1 base at J, with 6 bases between the two ends. CDR1 LGHDT and CDR2 YNNKEL come from the germline V gene (reference sequence). Here the CDR3 reads CASSQDSLQETQYF. The CDR3 coding sequence is TGTGCCAGCAGCCAAGACAGCCTCCAAGAGACCCAGTACTTC.

This chain connects TRBV12-3 or TRBV12-4 to TRBJ2-3; TRBD1 or TRBD2 may be the D gene (5 bases each). This CDR3 is 13 amino acids long. V was trimmed by 6 bases and J by 13 bases, leaving 20 bases between them. CDR3 nucleotides: TGTGCCAGCAGCCACATTTTAATCGAGGGGAAGTATTTT. This gives the protein CASSHILIEGKYF.

The chain uses TRBV20-1 and TRBJ1-2; D unresolved. CDR3 length equals 14 residues. The germline gives CDR1 DFQATT, CDR2 SNEGSKA (reference sequence). V was trimmed by 3 bases and J by 0 bases, leaving 11 bases between them. The CDR3, as DNA: TGCAGTGCTAGTCCCGGTAACCCTAACTATGGCTACACCTTC. This translates into CSASPGNPNYGYTF.

This clonotype came up many times. The V call is TRBV27, the J call TRBJ2-7, with D perhaps TRBD1 or TRBD2 (5 bases each). Trimming removed 0 bases at V and 1 base at J, with 13 bases between. The CDR3 length is 16 residues. CDR1 and CDR2 from the germline V gene are MNHEY and SMNVEV (reference sequence). CDR3 residues: CASSLSGVPLSYEQYF. CDR3 sequence (DNA): TGTGCCAGCAGTTTATCGGGGGTCCCACTTTCCTACGAGCAGTACTTC.

This clonotype was detected a few times. This chain joins TRBV28 and TRBJ2-3; 7 bases match TRBD2. Germline V lookup: CDR1 MDHEN, CDR2 SYDVKM. Germline trimming cut 7 bases from V and 2 bases from J; bases unmatched to any gene: 9. This CDR3 is 15 amino acids long. CDR3 amino acids: CASKRGGAYTDTQYF. The CDR3 coding sequence is TGTGCCAGCAAGCGGGGAGGGGCCTACACAGATACGCAGTATTTT.

The chain employs TRBV7-2 and TRBJ2-2; either TRBD1 or TRBD2 may supply D (7 bases each). The CDR3 extends over 15 amino acids. Trimming removed 10 bases at V and 4 bases at J, with 19 bases between. Germline V lookup: CDR1 SGHTA, CDR2 FQGNSA. CDR3 in amino acids: CATGGIAGVTGELFF. In DNA form, the CDR3 reads TGTGCCACAGGGGGGATAGCGGGCGTCACCGGGGAGCTGTTTTTT.

Written as DNA, the CDR3 is TGTGCCAGCAGCTTAGATACTAGCGGCTACAATGAGCAGTTCTTC. This translates into CASSLDTSGYNEQFF. This chain uses TRBV11-2 with TRBJ2-1, with 8 positions matching TRBD2. The germline gives CDR1 SGHAT, CDR2 FQNNGV. V gave up 0 bases and J gave up 3 bases; unmatched junction bases: 1. This CDR3 contains 15 residues.

The chain recombines TRBV7-9 with TRBJ1-1, with no clear D. From germline, CDR1 is SEHNR and CDR2 FQNEAQ (reference sequence). The CDR3 runs to 13 residues. V was cut by 10 bases and J by 5 bases, with 17 bases left in between. The CDR3 loop is CATEREGLTEAFF. The CDR3, as DNA: TGTGCCACCGAGCGTGAGGGATTGACTGAAGCTTTCTTT.

About this clonotype itself: Lacking the conserved final phenylalanine or tryptophan, this CDR3 likely reflects a read error. The genes are TRBV7-9 and TRBJ2-1; either TRBD1 or TRBD2 may fit D (5 bases each). The germline gives CDR1 SEHNR, CDR2 FQNEAQ (reference sequence). This CDR3 is 14 amino acids long. V shed 5 bases and J shed 5 bases, with 13 bases lying between them. This CDR3 reads CASSGWDGDNEQFL. The CDR3 nucleotides are TGTGCCAGCAGCGGTTGGGACGGAGACAATGAGCAGTTCTTG.

This chain joins TRBV28 and TRBJ1-6; D not resolved. This CDR3 is 15 amino acids long. V dropped 11 bases and J dropped 0 bases, with 14 bases sitting between them. Germline lookup yields CDR1 MDHEN and CDR2 SYDVKM. The CDR3: CASALGSSYNSPLHF. CDR3 nucleotides: TGTGCCTCGGCACTGGGAAGCTCCTATAATTCACCCCTCCACTTT.

This clonotype was picked up a small number of times. The chain employs TRBV6-2 or TRBV6-3 and TRBJ2-7; D ambiguous. There are 11 residues in the CDR3. CDR1 is MNHEY, CDR2 SVGEGT, per germline. V was cut by 9 bases and J by 3 bases, with 9 bases left in between. The CDR3 DNA follows: TGTGCCAGTTCTCCGGACTACGAGCAGTACTTC. Protein: CASSPDYEQYF.

This clonotype was observed at least ten times. The gene calls are TRBV29-1 and TRBJ1-4; no definite D call. The length of the CDR3 is 13 residues. Germline CDR1 and CDR2: SQVTM and ANQGSEA. V was pared by 6 bases and J by 8 bases, with 16 bases between. The CDR3 loop reads CSVARDAPEKLFF. CDR3 in DNA: TGCAGCGTAGCCAGAGACGCACCGGAAAAACTGTTTTTT.

J is TRBJ2-1 and V is TRBV3-1, with 7 bases aligning to TRBD2. The length of the CDR3 is 14 residues. The trim removed 3 bases at V and 9 bases at J, leaving 8 bases unmatched. Germline CDR1 is LGHDT and CDR2 is YNNKEL (reference sequence). The CDR3 DNA is TGTGCCAGCAGCCACACCGTTCGACTAGCTGAGCAGTTCTTC. This translates into CASSHTVRLAEQFF.

In this sample, this clonotype turned up many times. The chain combines TRBV6-5 with TRBJ1-6, with D tentatively TRBD1 (6 bases). Trimming shortened V by 2 bases and J by 6 bases, and 17 bases separated the two germline ends. The CDR3 loop spans 17 amino acids. Germline V gene data show CDR1 as MNHEY and CDR2 as SVGAGI. The DNA for the CDR3 is TGTGCCAGCAGTTACCCACAAGGGGGTCTCCTTAATTCACCCCTCCACTTT. This codes for CASSYPQGGLLNSPLHF.